The 8 T cell receptor beta chains below were found in one sample sequenced in a study of blood T cell repertoires in COVID-19. The repertoire was sequenced with immunoSEQ multiplex PCR; TCRdb's copy has only in-frame clones and lacks some. The data hold 230,000 or so clones, with about 86% observed a single time. Sequencing input: PBMCs or T cells enriched from blood (not recorded which). Receptors were obtained from a man aged 45-65 years who had recovered from COVID-19.

V gene TRBV11-2 combines with J gene TRBJ2-7, with 8 bases identical to TRBD1. CDR1 is SGHAT and CDR2 is FQNNGV in the germline V gene. The CDR3 length is 14 residues. V lost 5 bases, J lost 7 bases, and 10 bases stayed unmatched. CDR3 loop: CASSARQGAGEQYF. Written as DNA, the CDR3 is TGTGCCAGCAGCGCGAGGCAGGGGGCAGGGGAGCAGTACTTC.

The CDR3 reads CASSYSRSGYEQYF. The CDR3 bases are TGTGCCAGCAGTTACTCTCGGTCGGGCTACGAGCAGTACTTC. The rearrangement uses TRBV6-5 and TRBJ2-7, with D hard to call. There are 14 residues in the CDR3. V was cut by 0 bases and J by 3 bases, with 9 bases left in between. Germline-derived CDR1 and CDR2 are MNHEY and SVGAGI.

The rearrangement joins TRBV4-3 to TRBJ2-1; D possibly corresponds to TRBD2 (5 bases). The germline V gene encodes CDR1 LGHNA and CDR2 YSLEER. Trimming cost V 0 bases and J 0 bases, with 9 bases left between them. This CDR3 contains 16 residues. The CDR3 DNA follows: TGCGCCAGCAGCCAAGAGCCGGGAAGCTCCTACAATGAGCAGTTCTTC. This sequence encodes CASSQEPGSSYNEQFF.

The chain employs TRBV12-3 or TRBV12-4 and TRBJ2-1; D is unresolved. V dropped 6 bases and J dropped 9 bases, with 12 bases sitting between them. The CDR3 length is 12 residues. The CDR3 spells CASSRLLSEQFF. The DNA for the CDR3 is TGTGCCAGCAGCCGCCTTCTAAGTGAGCAGTTCTTC.

This chain uses TRBV27 with TRBJ2-2, with 8 bases that match TRBD2. Trimming cost V 10 bases and J 0 bases; bases outside gene matches: 7. This CDR3 is 15 amino acids long. CDR1 and CDR2 from the germline V gene are MNHEY and SMNVEV (reference sequence). CDR3 in amino acids: CATQGLASNTGELFF. CDR3 nucleotide sequence: TGTGCCACCCAAGGACTAGCTTCGAACACCGGGGAGCTGTTTTTT.

The chain joins TRBV24-1 to TRBJ2-1; 14 bases align to TRBD2. Germline V gene data show CDR1 as KGHDR and CDR2 as SFDVKD. There are 17 residues in the CDR3. Trimming removed 11 bases from V and 10 bases from J; junction bases left unmatched: 18. The CDR3 is CAIATYPGTSGSGEQFF. CDR3 nucleotide sequence: TGTGCCATCGCGACATACCCCGGGACTAGCGGGAGTGGAGAGCAGTTCTTC.

V usage is TRBV7-8 and J usage is TRBJ1-4; 7 nucleotides agree with TRBD1. V was pared by 3 bases and J by 7 bases, with 8 bases of the junction left unmatched. The CDR3 is 15 residues long. CDR1 is SGHVS, CDR2 FQNEAQ, per germline. The DNA for the CDR3 is TGTGCCAGCAGCTTCTCCGGGACAGTTGTTGAAAAACTGTTTTTT. Translating it yields CASSFSGTVVEKLFF.

This clone was seen a few times. The chain uses TRBV6-2 or TRBV6-3 and TRBJ1-3, with 9 bases aligning to TRBD1. Per the germline V gene, CDR1 is MNHEY and CDR2 is SVGEGT. The CDR3 length is 16 residues. V dropped 4 bases and J dropped 0; count of bases not matched to a gene: 4. The CDR3 sequence: CASSFGQGISGNTIYF. The CDR3 region has the DNA TGTGCCAGCAGTTTTGGACAGGGGATCTCTGGAAACACCATATATTTT.